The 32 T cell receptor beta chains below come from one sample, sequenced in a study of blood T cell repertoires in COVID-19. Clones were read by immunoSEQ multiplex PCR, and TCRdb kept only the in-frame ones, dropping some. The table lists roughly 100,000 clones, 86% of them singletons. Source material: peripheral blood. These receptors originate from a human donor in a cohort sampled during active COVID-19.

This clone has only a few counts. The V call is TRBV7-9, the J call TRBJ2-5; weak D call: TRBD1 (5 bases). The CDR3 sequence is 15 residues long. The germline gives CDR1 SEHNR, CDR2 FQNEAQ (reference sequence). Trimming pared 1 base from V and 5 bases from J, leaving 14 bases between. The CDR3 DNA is TGTGCCAGCAGCTTAGGTAATACTGGGGCCGAGACCCAGTACTTC. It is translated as CASSLGNTGAETQYF. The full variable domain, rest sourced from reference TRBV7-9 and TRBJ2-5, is DTGVSQNPRHKITKRGQNVTFRCDPISEHNRLYWYRQTLGQGPEFLTYFQNEAQLEKSRLLSDRFSAERPKGSFSTLEIQRTEQGDSAMYLCASSLGNTGAETQYFGPGTRLLVL.

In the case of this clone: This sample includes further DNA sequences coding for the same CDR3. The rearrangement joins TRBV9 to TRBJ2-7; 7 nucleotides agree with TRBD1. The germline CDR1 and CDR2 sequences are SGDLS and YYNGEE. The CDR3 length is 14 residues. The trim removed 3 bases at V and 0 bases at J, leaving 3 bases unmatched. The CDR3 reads CASSEDRYSYEQYF. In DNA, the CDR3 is TGTGCCAGCAGCGAGGACAGGTACTCCTACGAGCAGTACTTC.

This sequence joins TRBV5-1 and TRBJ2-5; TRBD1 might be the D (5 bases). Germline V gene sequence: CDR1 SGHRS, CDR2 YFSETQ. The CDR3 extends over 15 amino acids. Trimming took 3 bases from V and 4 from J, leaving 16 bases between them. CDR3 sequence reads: CASSWSPGHRETQYF. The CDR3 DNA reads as TGCGCCAGCAGCTGGAGTCCCGGACATAGAGAGACCCAGTACTTC.

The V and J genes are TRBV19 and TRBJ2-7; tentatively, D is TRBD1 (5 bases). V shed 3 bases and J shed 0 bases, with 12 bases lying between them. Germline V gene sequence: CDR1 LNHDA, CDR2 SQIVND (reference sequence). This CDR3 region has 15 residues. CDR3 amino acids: CASSMATDFSYEQYF. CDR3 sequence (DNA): TGTGCCAGTAGTATGGCGACAGACTTCTCCTACGAGCAGTACTTC.

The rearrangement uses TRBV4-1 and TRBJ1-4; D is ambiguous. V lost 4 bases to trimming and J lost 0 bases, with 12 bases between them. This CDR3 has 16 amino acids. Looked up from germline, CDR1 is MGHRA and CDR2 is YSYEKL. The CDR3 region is CASSRTMAATNEKLFF. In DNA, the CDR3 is TGCGCCAGCAGCCGAACCATGGCTGCAACTAATGAAAAACTGTTTTTT.

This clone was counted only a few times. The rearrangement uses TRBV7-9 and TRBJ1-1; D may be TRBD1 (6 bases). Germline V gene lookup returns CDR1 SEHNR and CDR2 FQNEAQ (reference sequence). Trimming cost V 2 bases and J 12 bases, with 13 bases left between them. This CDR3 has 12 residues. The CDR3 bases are TGTGCCAGCAGCTTATACCGGGACAAGACTTTCTTT. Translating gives CASSLYRDKTFF.

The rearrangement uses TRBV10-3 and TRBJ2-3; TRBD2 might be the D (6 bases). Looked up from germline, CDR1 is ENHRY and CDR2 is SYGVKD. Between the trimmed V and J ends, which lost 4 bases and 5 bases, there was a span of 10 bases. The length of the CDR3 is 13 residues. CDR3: CAISGRDKDTQYF. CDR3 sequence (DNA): TGTGCCATCAGTGGGCGGGATAAAGATACGCAGTATTTT.

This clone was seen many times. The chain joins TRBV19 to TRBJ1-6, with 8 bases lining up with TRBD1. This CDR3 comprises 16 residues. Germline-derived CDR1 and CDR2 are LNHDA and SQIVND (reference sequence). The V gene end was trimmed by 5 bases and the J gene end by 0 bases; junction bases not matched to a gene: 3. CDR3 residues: CASSRTGGSYNSPLHF. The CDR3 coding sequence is TGTGCCAGTAGTCGTACAGGGGGCTCCTATAATTCACCCCTCCACTTT.

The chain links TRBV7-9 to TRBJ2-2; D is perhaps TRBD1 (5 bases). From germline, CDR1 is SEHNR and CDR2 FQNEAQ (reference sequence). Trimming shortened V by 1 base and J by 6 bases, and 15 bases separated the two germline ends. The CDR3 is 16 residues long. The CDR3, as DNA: TGTGCCAGCAGCTTAGGACAGCTTACTACCGCCGGGGAGCTGTTTTTT. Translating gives CASSLGQLTTAGELFF. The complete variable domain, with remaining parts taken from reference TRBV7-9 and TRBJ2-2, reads DTGVSQNPRHKITKRGQNVTFRCDPISEHNRLYWYRQTLGQGPEFLTYFQNEAQLEKSRLLSDRFSAERPKGSFSTLEIQRTEQGDSAMYLCASSLGQLTTAGELFFGEGSRLTVL.

CDR3 DNA: TGTGCCAGCAGTTACGGTCAGGGGTGGCAGACCCAGTACTTC. The encoded protein is CASSYGQGWQTQYF. The chain joins TRBV6-2 or TRBV6-3 to TRBJ2-5; D may be TRBD1 (6 bases). This CDR3 region has 14 residues. Germline CDR1 is MNHEY and CDR2 is SVGEGT. The V end was cut by 2 bases, the J end by 6 bases, with 13 bases between.

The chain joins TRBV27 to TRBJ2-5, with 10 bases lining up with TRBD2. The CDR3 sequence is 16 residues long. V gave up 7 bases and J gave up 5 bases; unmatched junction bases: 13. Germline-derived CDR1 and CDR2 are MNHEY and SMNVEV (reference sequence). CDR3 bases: TGTGCCAGCACCCCCCGGTGGCTAGCGGGGGTGGAGACCCAGTACTTC. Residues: CASTPRWLAGVETQYF.

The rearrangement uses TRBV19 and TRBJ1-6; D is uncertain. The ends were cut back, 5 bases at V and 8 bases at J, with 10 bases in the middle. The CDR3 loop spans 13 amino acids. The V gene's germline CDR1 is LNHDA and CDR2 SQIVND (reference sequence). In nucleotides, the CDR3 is TGTGCCAGTAGTCCAGGCACGGATTCACCCCTCCACTTT. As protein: CASSPGTDSPLHF.

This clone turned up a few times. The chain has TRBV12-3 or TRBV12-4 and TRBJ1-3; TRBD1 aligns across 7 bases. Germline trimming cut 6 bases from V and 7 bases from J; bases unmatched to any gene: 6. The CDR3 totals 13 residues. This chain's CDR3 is CASRTTGMNTIYF. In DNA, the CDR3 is TGTGCCAGCAGGACGACAGGGATGAACACCATATATTTT.

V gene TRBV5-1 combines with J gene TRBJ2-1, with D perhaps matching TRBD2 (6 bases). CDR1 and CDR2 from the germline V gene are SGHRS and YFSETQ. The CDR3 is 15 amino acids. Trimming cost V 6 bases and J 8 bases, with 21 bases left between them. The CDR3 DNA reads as TGCGCCAGCAAAAGAGTGGACTACGTTTTCGATGAGCAGTTCTTC. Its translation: CASKRVDYVFDEQFF.

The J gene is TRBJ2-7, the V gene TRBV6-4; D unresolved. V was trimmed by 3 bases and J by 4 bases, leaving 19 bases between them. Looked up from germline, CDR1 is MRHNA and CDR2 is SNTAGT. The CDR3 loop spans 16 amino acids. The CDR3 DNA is TGTGCCAGCAGTGAACCGAGCGATAGGCACGGGTACGAGCAGTACTTC. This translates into CASSEPSDRHGYEQYF.

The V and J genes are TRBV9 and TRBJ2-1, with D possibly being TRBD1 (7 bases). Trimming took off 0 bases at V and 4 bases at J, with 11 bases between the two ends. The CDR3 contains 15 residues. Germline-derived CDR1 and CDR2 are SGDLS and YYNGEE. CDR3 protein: CASSVEQGRYNEQFF. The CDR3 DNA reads TGTGCCAGCAGCGTAGAACAGGGGAGGTACAATGAGCAGTTCTTC.

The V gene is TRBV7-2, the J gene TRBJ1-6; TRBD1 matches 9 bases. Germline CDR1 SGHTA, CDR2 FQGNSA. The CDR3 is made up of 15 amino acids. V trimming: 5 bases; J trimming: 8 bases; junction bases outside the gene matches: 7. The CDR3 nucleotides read TGTGCCAGCAGCACACAGGGGGCTGGTTATTCACCCCTCCACTTT. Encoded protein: CASSTQGAGYSPLHF.

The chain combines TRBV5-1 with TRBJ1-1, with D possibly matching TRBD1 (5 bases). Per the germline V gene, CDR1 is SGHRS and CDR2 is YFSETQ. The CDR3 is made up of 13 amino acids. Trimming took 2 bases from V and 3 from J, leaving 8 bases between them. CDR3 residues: CASSFGGDTEAFF. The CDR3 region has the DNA TGCGCCAGCAGCTTCGGAGGGGACACTGAAGCTTTCTTT.

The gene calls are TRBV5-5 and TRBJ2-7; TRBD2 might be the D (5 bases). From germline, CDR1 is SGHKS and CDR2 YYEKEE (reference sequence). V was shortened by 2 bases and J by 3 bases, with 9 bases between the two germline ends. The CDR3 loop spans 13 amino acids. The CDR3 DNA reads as TGTGCCAGCAGCTTCGCAGGAGGCTACGAGCAGTACTTC. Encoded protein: CASSFAGGYEQYF.

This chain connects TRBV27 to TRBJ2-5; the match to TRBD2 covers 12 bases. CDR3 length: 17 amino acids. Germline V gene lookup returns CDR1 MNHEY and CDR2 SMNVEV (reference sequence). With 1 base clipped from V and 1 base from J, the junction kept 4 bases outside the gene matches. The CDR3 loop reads CASSLFWTSGVQETQYF. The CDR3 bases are TGTGCCAGCAGTTTATTTTGGACTAGCGGGGTCCAAGAGACCCAGTACTTC.

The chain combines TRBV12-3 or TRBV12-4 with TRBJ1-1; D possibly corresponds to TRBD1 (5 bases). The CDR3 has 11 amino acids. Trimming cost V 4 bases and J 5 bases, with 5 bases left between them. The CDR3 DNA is TGTGCCAGCAGTTCAGGGACTGAAGCTTTCTTT. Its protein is CASSSGTEAFF.

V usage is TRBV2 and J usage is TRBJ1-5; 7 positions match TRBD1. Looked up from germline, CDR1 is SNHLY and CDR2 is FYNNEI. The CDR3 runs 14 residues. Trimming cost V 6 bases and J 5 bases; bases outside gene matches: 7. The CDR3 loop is CASSSTGVHQPQHF. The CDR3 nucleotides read TGTGCCAGCAGCTCCACAGGGGTGCATCAGCCCCAGCATTTT.

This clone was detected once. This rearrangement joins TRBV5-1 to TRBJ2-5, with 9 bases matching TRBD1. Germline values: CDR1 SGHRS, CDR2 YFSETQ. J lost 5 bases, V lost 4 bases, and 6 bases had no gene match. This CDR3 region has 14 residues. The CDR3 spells CASSHGQGRETQYF. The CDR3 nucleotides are TGCGCCAGCAGCCATGGACAGGGGAGGGAGACCCAGTACTTC.

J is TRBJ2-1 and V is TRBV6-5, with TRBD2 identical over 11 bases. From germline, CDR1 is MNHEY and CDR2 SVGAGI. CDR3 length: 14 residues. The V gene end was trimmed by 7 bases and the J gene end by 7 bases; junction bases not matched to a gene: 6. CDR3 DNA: TGTGCCAGCACAGCTAGCGGGAGGTATAATGAGCAGTTCTTC. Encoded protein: CASTASGRYNEQFF.

The CDR3: CASSSDLYEQYF. DNA of the CDR3: TGCGCCAGCAGCTCAGATCTCTACGAGCAGTACTTC. The V gene is TRBV5-1, the J gene TRBJ2-7, with D unclear. Germline CDR1 SGHRS, CDR2 YFSETQ. The CDR3 sequence is 12 residues long. The V and J ends lost 3 bases and 3 bases respectively, with 7 bases between them.

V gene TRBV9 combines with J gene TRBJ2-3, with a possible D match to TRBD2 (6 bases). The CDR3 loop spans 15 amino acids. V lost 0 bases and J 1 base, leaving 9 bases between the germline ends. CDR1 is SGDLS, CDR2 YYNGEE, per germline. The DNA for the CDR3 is TGTGCCAGCAGCGTAGAGGGACTCCGCACAGATACGCAGTATTTT. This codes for CASSVEGLRTDTQYF.

Here the CDR3 reads CASSHQESGANVLTF. In DNA form, the CDR3 reads TGCGCCAGCAGCCATCAGGAATCTGGGGCCAACGTCCTGACTTTC. The rearrangement links TRBV4-1 to TRBJ2-6; D remains unclear. Trimming shortened V by 3 bases and J by 1 base, and 7 bases separated the two germline ends. This CDR3 region has 15 residues. CDR1 and CDR2 from the germline V gene are MGHRA and YSYEKL.

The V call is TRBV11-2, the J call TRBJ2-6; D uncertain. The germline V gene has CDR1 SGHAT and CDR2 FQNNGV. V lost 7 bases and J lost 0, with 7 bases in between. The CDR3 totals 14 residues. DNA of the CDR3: TGTGCCAGCACCACTTCCTCTGGGGCCAACGTCCTGACTTTC. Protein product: CASTTSSGANVLTF.

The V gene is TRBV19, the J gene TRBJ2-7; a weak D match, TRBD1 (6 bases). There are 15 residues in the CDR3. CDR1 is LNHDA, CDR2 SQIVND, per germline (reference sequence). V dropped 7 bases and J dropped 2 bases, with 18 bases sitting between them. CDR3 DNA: TGTGCCAGTACCCCGACAGGAGCTTTTACCTACGAGCAGTACTTC. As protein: CASTPTGAFTYEQYF.

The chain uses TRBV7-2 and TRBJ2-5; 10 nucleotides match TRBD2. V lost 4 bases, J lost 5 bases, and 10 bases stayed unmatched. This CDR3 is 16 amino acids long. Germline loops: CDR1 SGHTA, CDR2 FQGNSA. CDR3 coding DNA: TGTGCCAGCAGCTCGACCTCTAGCGGGAGAAGGGAGACCCAGTACTTC. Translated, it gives CASSSTSSGRRETQYF.

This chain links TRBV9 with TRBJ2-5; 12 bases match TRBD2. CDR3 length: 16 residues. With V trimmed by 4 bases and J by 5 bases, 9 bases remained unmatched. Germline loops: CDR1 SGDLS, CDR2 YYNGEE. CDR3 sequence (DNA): TGTGCCAGCAGCACTCACCCCGGACTAGCGGGGGAGACCCAGTACTTC. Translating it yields CASSTHPGLAGETQYF. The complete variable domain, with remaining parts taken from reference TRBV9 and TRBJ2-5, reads DSGVTQTPKHLITATGQRVTLRCSPRSGDLSVYWYQQSLDQGLQFLIQYYNGEERAKGNILERFSAQQFPDLHSELNLSSLELGDSALYFCASSTHPGLAGETQYFGPGTRLLVL.

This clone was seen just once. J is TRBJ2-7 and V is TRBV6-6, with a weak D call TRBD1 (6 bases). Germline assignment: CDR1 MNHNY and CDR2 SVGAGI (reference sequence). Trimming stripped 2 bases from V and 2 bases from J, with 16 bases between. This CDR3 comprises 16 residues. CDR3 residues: CASSYRRLDRAYEQYF. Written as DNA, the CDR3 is TGTGCCAGCAGTTACAGGAGATTGGACAGAGCCTACGAGCAGTACTTC.